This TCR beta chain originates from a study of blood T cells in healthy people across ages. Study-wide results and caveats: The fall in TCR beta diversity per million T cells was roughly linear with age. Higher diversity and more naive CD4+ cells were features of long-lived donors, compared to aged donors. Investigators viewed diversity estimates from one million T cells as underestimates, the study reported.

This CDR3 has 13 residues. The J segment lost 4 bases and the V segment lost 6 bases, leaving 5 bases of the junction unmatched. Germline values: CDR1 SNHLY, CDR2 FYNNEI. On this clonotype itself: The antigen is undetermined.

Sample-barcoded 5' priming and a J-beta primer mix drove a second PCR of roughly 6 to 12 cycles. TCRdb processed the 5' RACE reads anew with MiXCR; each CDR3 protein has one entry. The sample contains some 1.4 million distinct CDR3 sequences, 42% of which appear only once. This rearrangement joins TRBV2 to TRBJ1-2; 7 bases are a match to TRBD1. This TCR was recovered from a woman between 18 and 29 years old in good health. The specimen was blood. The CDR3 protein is CASRETGTYGYTF. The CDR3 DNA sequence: TGTGCCAGCAGGGAGACAGGGACCTATGGCTACACCTTC.